This T cell receptor (beta chain) was recovered during a study of blood T cell repertoires in COVID-19. For the study at large: COVID-19 samples, acute and convalescent, were from the United States, Italy and Spain. In each case, the material was cDNA or gDNA derived from T cells, B-cell-depleted T cells, or PBMCs.

Original handling: Estimation of nucleated cell counts relied on the amplification of reference gene primers. Assay: immunoSEQ multiplex PCR; the TCRdb copy retains only in-frame clones and omits some. That table gives V, J and clone size, and the DNA gave D and trimming. The sample records a few hundred thousand clones, approximately 80% being singletons. V lost 2 bases and J 2 bases, leaving 18 bases between the germline ends. In germline, CDR1 is GTSNPN, CDR2 SVGIG (reference sequence). There are 16 residues in the CDR3. The clonotype originates from a woman aged 50 to 60 with active or convalescent COVID-19. Sequenced sample: peripheral blood. The chain carries TRBV30 and TRBJ2-5; D gene uncertain. The CDR3 here is CAWSPWSNLRQETQYF. The CDR3 region has the DNA TGTGCCTGGAGTCCCTGGAGCAACCTCCGGCAAGAGACCCAGTACTTC.